This T cell receptor beta chain was captured in a study of metastatic and nonmetastatic thyroid tumors. Through MiXCR, TCRdb re-clonotyped the PCR reads. The data show under 95,000 clones, with roughly 8.6% seen just once and 8.8% held by the top ten. This clone was observed many times. CDR1 and CDR2 (germline): LNHDA, SQIVND (reference sequence). The CDR3 loop spans 13 amino acids. V was pared by 8 bases and J by 0 bases, with 8 bases between. Treatment of any kind had been given to no patient before thyroid surgery. The sequenced material came from blood. The receptor was isolated from a female donor with papillary thyroid cancer or a benign thyroid nodule (not recorded which). Some clones in this sample may be carry-over from other donors' samples. The chain has TRBV19 and TRBJ1-3; D not resolved. In DNA form, the CDR3 reads TGTGCCAGTTGGGCGAGCTCTGGAAACACCATATATTTT. Translation gives CASWASSGNTIYF.